This T cell receptor (beta chain) appears in the sequencing data of a study of blood T cell repertoires in COVID-19. Background on the study: Researchers got acute and convalescent COVID-19 samples from the United States, Italy and Spain.

Source study methods: From reference gene primer amplification, estimates of nucleated cell counts were derived. The method was immunoSEQ multiplex PCR; TCRdb's version includes in-frame clones alone and lacks a portion of them. V, J and clone size were drawn from that table, and D and trimming were deduced from the DNA. The table records 280,000 or so clones, 85% of them present only once. The table lists this clone with a few counts. Across under 25 US areas, participants ranged in age from about 18 to 100 years. Germline assignment: CDR1 SGHRS and CDR2 YFSETQ. The CDR3 extends over 14 amino acids. Trimming at V came to 5 bases and at J to 1 base, leaving 4 bases not matched to a gene.

V gene TRBV5-1 combines with J gene TRBJ1-1, with TRBD1 identical over 8 bases. This receptor was taken from a woman aged 50 to 65 who had recovered from COVID-19. The sample was PBMCs or T cells enriched from blood (not recorded which). The CDR3 bases are TGCGCCAGCAGTAAAGACAGGGGGAACACTGAAGCTTTCTTT. Protein sequence: CASSKDRGNTEAFF.